This T cell receptor beta chain was obtained from a study of shared clonotypes between healthy human individuals. Study-wide results and limits: Clonotype sharing among donors, it was expected, would be affected by sequencing depth.

Concerning this clone: As yet, its antigen is unknown.

TCRdb's copy holds only in-frame clones and misses some; the assay was immunoSEQ multiplex PCR. Of about 1,500,000 clones in the sample, approximately 96% are singletons; the top ten hold more than 0.9%. V was cut by 5 bases and J by 4 bases, with 14 bases left in between. Germline V CDR1 and CDR2: MDHEN, SYDVKM. The CDR3 sequence is 14 residues long. Sequencing was performed on naive CD4+ T cells sorted from blood. Documented subset: CD45RA+ positively selected. V and J are TRBV28 and TRBJ2-5; a possible D gene is TRBD1 (5 bases). The clonotype was recovered from a young man in good health. The CDR3 protein is CASSPGARRETQYF. The CDR3 DNA is TGTGCCAGCAGTCCTGGGGCGCGACGAGAGACCCAGTACTTC.